This T cell receptor beta chain is drawn from a study of brain T cells in children with intractable seizures. Study observations and caveats: Clones missing pre-surgery may reflect undersampling of that blood sample.

TCRdb keeps only in-frame clones here, not all; method: immunoSEQ multiplex PCR. The sample contains hundreds of thousands of clones, about 93% of which appear only once. The CDR3 runs to 16 residues. V lost 0 bases to trimming and J lost 3 bases, with 16 bases between them. Germline V gene lookup returns CDR1 SQVTM and CDR2 ANQGSEA. Points on this clone: Antigen specificity is unknown.

The time point here: blood from clinic visit 5 months post-surgery; TSC patient then seizure free. Sequencing was limited to surgery cases with top T cell transcript signatures in brain tissue. The sample was peripheral blood, taken 5 to 6 months after surgery. The receptor was derived from a boy in the first two years of life with tuberous sclerosis and intractable seizures. J is TRBJ2-3 and V is TRBV29-1; D might be TRBD1 (5 bases). The CDR3 here is CSVEDPPDRATDTQYF. CDR3 nucleotide sequence: TGCAGCGTTGAAGATCCGCCAGACAGAGCGACAGATACGCAGTATTTT.